The 7 T cell receptor beta chains given below trace back to one sample, sequenced in a study of blood T cell repertoires in COVID-19. Produced via immunoSEQ multiplex PCR; TCRdb's table is partial and in-frame only. The sample has some 220,000 clones; around 80% are singletons. Sequenced sample: peripheral blood. The receptors shown here come from a human donor in a cohort sampled during active COVID-19.

This sequence joins TRBV7-9 and TRBJ1-4; 9 bases align to TRBD1. The CDR3 is 13 residues long. Germline-derived CDR1 and CDR2 are SEHNR and FQNEAQ (reference sequence). Losses at the gene ends were 10 bases for V and 6 bases for J; bases not matched to a gene: 6. CDR3 amino acids: CANNDRGDEKLFF. CDR3 coding DNA: TGTGCCAACAACGACAGGGGGGATGAAAAACTGTTTTTT.

The genes are TRBV7-8 and TRBJ1-1, with 9 bases aligning to TRBD1. Germline V CDR1 and CDR2: SGHVS, FQNEAQ. The CDR3 is 15 residues long. V trimming: 6 bases; J trimming: 1 base; junction bases outside the gene matches: 6. CDR3 region: CASRAPGQGNTEAFF. Written as DNA, the CDR3 is TGTGCCAGCAGAGCCCCGGGACAGGGGAACACTGAAGCTTTCTTT.

The genes are TRBV9 and TRBJ2-1; possible D gene TRBD2, 5 bases. V was trimmed by 3 bases and J by 4 bases, leaving 11 bases between them. In germline, CDR1 is SGDLS, CDR2 YYNGEE. The CDR3 covers 14 residues. The CDR3 reads CASSGAVLYNEQFF. The CDR3 nucleotides are TGTGCCAGCAGCGGAGCGGTCTTATACAATGAGCAGTTCTTC.

The chain couples TRBV5-1 to TRBJ1-5, with a possible D match to TRBD1 (5 bases). Germline V gene data show CDR1 as SGHRS and CDR2 as YFSETQ. The CDR3 runs to 16 residues. Trimming took 2 bases from V and 0 from J, leaving 12 bases between them. CDR3 sequence: CASSLGVDLSNQPQHF. CDR3 coding DNA: TGCGCCAGCAGCTTAGGGGTCGACCTTAGCAATCAGCCCCAGCATTTT.

This clone appeared a few times. The CDR3 sequence is CASSATGLEQFF. CDR3 bases: TGTGCCAGCAGCGCGACAGGACTGGAGCAGTTCTTC. V and J are TRBV9 and TRBJ2-1; D may be TRBD1 (6 bases). Deletions cut 3 bases from V and 10 bases from J, with 11 bases between. CDR1 and CDR2 from the germline V gene are SGDLS and YYNGEE. The CDR3 length is 12 residues. Full variable domain (rest looked up from reference TRBV9 and TRBJ2-1): DSGVTQTPKHLITATGQRVTLRCSPRSGDLSVYWYQQSLDQGLQFLIQYYNGEERAKGNILERFSAQQFPDLHSELNLSSLELGDSALYFCASSATGLEQFFGPGTRLTVL.

This clone was recorded a few times. The CDR3 loop is CASSLLVGAAKETQYF. CDR3 in DNA: TGTGCCAGCAGCTTGCTGGTTGGGGCCGCCAAAGAGACCCAGTACTTC. The J gene is TRBJ2-5, the V gene TRBV5-4; tentative D call: TRBD1 (5 bases). Trimming left V 1 base short and J 3 bases short, with 16 bases between. Germline assignment: CDR1 SGHNT and CDR2 YYREEE (reference sequence). This CDR3 is built from 16 residues.

The DNA for the CDR3 is TGTGCCAGCAGTCTTAGCAGGAACACTGAAGCTTTCTTT. It translates to CASSLSRNTEAFF. V gene TRBV6-5 combines with J gene TRBJ1-1, with D unresolved. The CDR3 length is 13 residues. The V and J ends lost 5 bases and 1 base respectively, with 8 bases between them. Germline values: CDR1 MNHEY, CDR2 SVGAGI.